This is a list of T cell receptor beta chains from one sample in a study of blood T cell repertoires in COVID-19. TCRdb's table, derived via immunoSEQ multiplex PCR, lists solely in-frame clones and lacks some. The sample lists roughly 420,000 clones; approximately 88% were seen once. Material for sequencing was PBMCs or T cells enriched from blood (not recorded which). These TCRs come from a woman between 25 and 40 years old with acute COVID-19. The CDR3 runs from the conserved cysteine through the conserved F or W.

TRBJ1-3,TRBV4-1,14,CASRRVNSGNTIYF
TRBJ2-3,TRBV4-1,13,CASSQVGGDTQYF
TRBJ1-6,TRBV6-5,14,CASSRDRRNSPLHF
TRBJ2-7,TRBV13,18,CASSTGLAGGFYSYEQYF
TRBJ2-2,TRBV9,17,CASSPHFDSLNTGELFF
TRBJ1-3,TRBV5-1,15,CASSLDSTSGNTIYF
TRBJ2-3,TRBV6-5,13,CASRRGAIDTQYF
TRBJ2-1,TRBV5-1,14,CASTWTGEGNEQFF
TRBJ2-1,TRBV5-8,14,CASSDGRGSWEQFF
TRBJ2-1,TRBV2,14,CASTRGQGTNEQFF
TRBJ2-7,TRBV7-8,17,CASSLASGGAPGHEQYF
TRBJ1-6,TRBV6-1,15,CASSENIPGNSPLHF
TRBJ1-6,TRBV27,15,CASKGDRGRGSPLHF
TRBJ2-7,TRBV7-2,15,CASSPLAGGIGEQYF
TRBJ2-1,TRBV7-3,14,CASSLQAGVNEQFF
TRBJ2-1,TRBV28,16,CASLSRSGASYNEQFF
TRBJ1-4,TRBV20-1,11,CSAGLMGKLFF
TRBJ1-1,TRBV6-4,20,CASSDPNRGRRGCGDTEAFF
TRBJ1-1,TRBV14,12,CASSQDWPEAFF
TRBJ2-3,TRBV29-1,13,CSVDRGPTDTQYF
TRBJ2-3,TRBV3-1/TRBV3-2,16,CASSLLAGGDTDTQYF
TRBJ2-2,TRBV19,14,CASVARRGTGELFF
TRBJ1-5,TRBV27,15,CASSLGQGNNQPQHF
TRBJ1-2,TRBV19,15,CASRLKPATDYGYTF
TRBJ1-1,TRBV2,14,CASRGQGANTEAFF
TRBJ1-2,TRBV5-6,12,CASSLDWGGYTF
TRBJ1-1,TRBV10-3,13,CAIRLGKNTEAFF
TRBJ2-3,TRBV5-1,16,CASSLFAGGSTDTQYF
TRBJ1-2,TRBV29-1,13,CSVDEGTGVGYTF